These 21 T cell receptor beta chains share one sample of origin, sequenced in a study of Ad26.COV2.S vaccination and SARS-CoV-2 variants. The repertoire was sequenced with immunoSEQ multiplex PCR; TCRdb's copy has only in-frame clones and lacks some. The sample comprises some 250,000 clones, around 89% of which are singletons, and around 10% rests with the top ten. The treatment: some 19 received Ad26.COV2.S at low or high dose, single or two shots; 5 received placebo; per-sample allocation not given. The investigators took samples on day 63 after the first vaccine or placebo injection. Sample: peripheral blood, taken in a trial of Ad26.COV2.S vaccine versus placebo. The receptors here all came from a person between 18 and 65 years old who received the Ad26.COV2.S COVID-19 vaccine or a placebo.

This sequence joins TRBV20-1 and TRBJ1-2; D may be TRBD1 (5 bases). Germline V CDR1 and CDR2: DFQATT, SNEGSKA (reference sequence). CDR3 length: 11 residues. V lost 6 bases to trimming and J lost 7 bases, with 12 bases between them. The CDR3 DNA reads as TGCAGTGCCTGGGGCGTAACTGGCTACACCTTC. Translated: CSAWGVTGYTF.

The genes are TRBV28 and TRBJ1-2; D unclear. V shed 4 bases and J shed 7 bases, with 7 bases lying between them. Germline V CDR1 and CDR2: MDHEN, SYDVKM. This CDR3 comprises 11 residues. In DNA form, the CDR3 reads TGTGCCAGCAGTTCAGGTATTGGCTACACCTTC. It encodes CASSSGIGYTF.

This chain links TRBV6-5 with TRBJ2-7; 7 nucleotides match TRBD2. Per germline, CDR1 MNHEY and CDR2 SVGAGI. V lost 2 bases, J lost 0 bases, and 7 bases stayed unmatched. The CDR3 is made up of 16 amino acids. CDR3 loop: CASSYAVLAVSYEQYF. The CDR3 DNA reads as TGTGCCAGCAGTTACGCCGTGCTAGCGGTCTCCTACGAGCAGTACTTC.

The chain uses TRBV5-4 and TRBJ1-1; D may be TRBD1 (5 bases). Germline loops: CDR1 SGHNT, CDR2 YYREEE (reference sequence). Deletions cut 0 bases from V and 4 bases from J, with 13 bases between. The CDR3 is 15 amino acids. The CDR3 DNA sequence: TGTGCCAGCAGCTTGGATGGGGGAGGGATCACTGAAGCTTTCTTT. This codes for CASSLDGGGITEAFF. The variable domain in full, with the rest retrieved from reference TRBV5-4 and TRBJ1-1, is ETGVTQSPTHLIKTRGQQVTLRCSSQSGHNTVSWYQQALGQGPQFIFQYYREEENGRGNFPPRFSGLQFPNYSSELNVNALELDDSALYLCASSLDGGGITEAFFGQGTRLTVV.

The chain couples TRBV3-1 (or the pseudogene TRBV3-2) to TRBJ2-7; 12 bases match TRBD1. The length of the CDR3 is 14 residues. Losses at the gene ends were 6 bases for V and 4 bases for J; bases not matched to a gene: 4. The germline gives CDR1 LGHDT, CDR2 YNNKEL (reference sequence). As DNA, the CDR3 is TGTGCCAGCAGTTGGGGACAGGGGGCTTACGAGCAGTACTTC. Residues: CASSWGQGAYEQYF.

The chain couples TRBV24-1 to TRBJ2-1, with D tentatively TRBD1 (6 bases). The CDR3 is made up of 13 amino acids. CDR1 and CDR2 from the germline V gene are KGHDR and SFDVKD. Trimming took off 3 bases at V and 12 bases at J, with 14 bases between the two ends. Here the CDR3 DNA reads TGTGCCACCAGTGATAAATACAGGGTCGGGCAGTTCTTC. Protein sequence: CATSDKYRVGQFF.

V gene TRBV3-1 (or the pseudogene TRBV3-2) combines with J gene TRBJ1-6; no clear D gene. The V and J ends lost 1 base and 7 bases respectively, with 11 bases between them. The germline V gene encodes CDR1 LGHDT and CDR2 YNNKEL (reference sequence). This CDR3 comprises 15 residues. CDR3 in amino acids: CASSQGSGGNSPLHF. CDR3 bases: TGTGCCAGCAGCCAAGGATCGGGCGGCAATTCACCCCTCCACTTT.

This sequence joins TRBV7-2 and TRBJ2-6; D possibly corresponds to TRBD2 (5 bases). The CDR3 has 18 residues. Trimming took 2 bases from V and 0 from J, leaving 14 bases between them. Germline values: CDR1 SGHTA, CDR2 FQGNSA. The CDR3 DNA sequence: TGTGCCAGCAGCTTAAAGGTAGCGATCTCCTCTGGGGCCAACGTCCTGACTTTC. This translates into CASSLKVAISSGANVLTF.

This chain joins TRBV27 and TRBJ1-1; no clear D gene. Germline assignment: CDR1 MNHEY and CDR2 SMNVEV (reference sequence). Trimming shortened V by 7 bases and J by 0 bases, and 15 bases separated the two germline ends. This CDR3 contains 15 residues. CDR3 amino acids: CASKRLGAMNTEAFF. The CDR3 DNA reads TGTGCCAGCAAAAGGCTTGGAGCCATGAACACTGAAGCTTTCTTT.

This chain uses TRBV30 with TRBJ1-2; a weak D match, TRBD1 (5 bases). Trimming removed 0 bases from V and 8 bases from J, with 13 bases in between. The CDR3 runs 13 residues. Germline-derived CDR1 and CDR2 are GTSNPN and SVGIG (reference sequence). DNA for the CDR3: TGTGCCTGGAGTGTACTACGGGGGGAGGGCTACACCTTC. Its protein is CAWSVLRGEGYTF.

The chain has TRBV7-9 and TRBJ2-2, with D hard to call. Per the germline V gene, CDR1 is SEHNR and CDR2 is FQNEAQ (reference sequence). This CDR3 has 14 residues. V was pared by 8 bases and J by 6 bases, with 16 bases between. The CDR3 DNA reads as TGTGCCAGCGTATGGGAAAGGTGGGCCGGGGAGCTGTTTTTT. Amino acid sequence: CASVWERWAGELFF.

The rearrangement joins TRBV6-2 or TRBV6-3 to TRBJ2-7, with 9 bases that match TRBD1. V dropped 5 bases and J dropped 3; count of bases not matched to a gene: 2. Germline values: CDR1 MNHEY, CDR2 SVGEGT. The CDR3 has 13 amino acids. The CDR3 DNA sequence: TGTGCCAGCAGTCAGGGACAGGGCTACGAGCAGTACTTC. Residues: CASSQGQGYEQYF.

The rearrangement uses TRBV27 and TRBJ1-5, with D uncertain. Between the trimmed V and J ends, which lost 5 bases and 9 bases, there was a span of 17 bases. The CDR3 is 14 amino acids. Germline V CDR1 and CDR2: MNHEY, SMNVEV (reference sequence). CDR3 sequence reads: CASSPGPLAGPQHF. The DNA for the CDR3 is TGTGCCAGCAGTCCCGGACCGCTCGCGGGGCCCCAGCATTTT.

The chain carries TRBV10-3 and TRBJ2-7, with 10 bases fitting TRBD1. Trimming cost V 6 bases and J 5 bases; bases outside gene matches: 1. The V gene's germline CDR1 is ENHRY and CDR2 SYGVKD. This CDR3 spans 12 amino acids. CDR3 in DNA: TGTGCCATCAGCGACAGGGGGCACGAGCAGTACTTC. Protein product: CAISDRGHEQYF.

The V gene is TRBV9, the J gene TRBJ2-2; D gene uncertain. Germline-derived CDR1 and CDR2 are SGDLS and YYNGEE. Between the trimmed V and J ends, which lost 0 bases and 2 bases, there was a span of 8 bases. CDR3 length equals 15 residues. Here the CDR3 DNA reads TGTGCCAGCAGCGTAGAGGCACTTAACACCGGGGAGCTGTTTTTT. As protein: CASSVEALNTGELFF.

This clone was seen a single time. The chain links TRBV6-1 to TRBJ1-6, with D possibly matching TRBD1 (5 bases). Between the trimmed V and J ends, which lost 3 bases and 2 bases, there was a span of 14 bases. CDR1 and CDR2 (germline): MNHNS, SASEGT. This CDR3 contains 17 residues. Here the CDR3 DNA reads TGTGCCAGCAGTGAGCCGGGGGGTAACGCCTATAATTCACCCCTCCACTTT. Its protein is CASSEPGGNAYNSPLHF.

V is TRBV30 and J is TRBJ2-7; D uncertain. The CDR3 is 14 residues long. Trimming took 2 bases from V and 0 from J, leaving 11 bases between them. The germline V gene encodes CDR1 GTSNPN and CDR2 SVGIG (reference sequence). In DNA, the CDR3 is TGTGCCTGGAGTATAGGGCCTAGCTCCTACGAGCAGTACTTC. The encoded protein is CAWSIGPSSYEQYF.

The rearrangement links TRBV5-1 to TRBJ2-2, with D perhaps TRBD1 or TRBD2 (5 bases each). Germline V gives CDR1 SGHRS, CDR2 YFSETQ. This CDR3 is 17 amino acids long. Trimming took 5 bases from V and 2 from J, leaving 19 bases between them. CDR3 nucleotides: TGCGCCAGCAGTATCGGGACGTCGGTCCCCAACACCGGGGAGCTGTTTTTT. This translates into CASSIGTSVPNTGELFF.

This clone showed up just once. The chain uses TRBV5-1 and TRBJ1-1; no clear D gene. Per the germline V gene, CDR1 is SGHRS and CDR2 is YFSETQ. This CDR3 has 13 residues. V lost 4 bases and J lost 4, with 11 bases in between. DNA of the CDR3: TGCGCCAGCAGCCTGGCAGTCAGCACTGAAGCTTTCTTT. Translation gives CASSLAVSTEAFF. Variable domain in full (rest from reference TRBV5-1 and TRBJ1-1): KAGVTQTPRYLIKTRGQQVTLSCSPISGHRSVSWYQQTPGQGLQFLFEYFSETQRNKGNFPGRFSGRQFSNSRSEMNVSTLELGDSALYLCASSLAVSTEAFFGQGTRLTVV.

This clone was observed a few times. The chain uses TRBV5-1 and TRBJ2-7; D is possibly TRBD1 (6 bases). CDR1 and CDR2 (germline): SGHRS, YFSETQ. This CDR3 comprises 15 residues. Trimming pared 0 bases from V and 3 bases from J, leaving 13 bases between. The CDR3 sequence: CASSLGDRFNYEQYF. The CDR3 nucleotides read TGCGCCAGCAGCTTGGGCGACAGGTTCAACTACGAGCAGTACTTC.

The rearrangement links TRBV5-1 to TRBJ2-1, with a tentative D call TRBD2 (6 bases). V was shortened by 0 bases and J by 4 bases, with 17 bases between the two germline ends. The V gene's germline CDR1 is SGHRS and CDR2 YFSETQ. The CDR3 has 17 residues. This chain's CDR3 is CASSLGTREATYNEQFF. The CDR3 DNA reads as TGCGCCAGCAGCTTGGGGACGAGGGAGGCTACATACAATGAGCAGTTCTTC.